This TCR beta chain was recorded in a study of Graves' ophthalmopathy and Graves' hyperthyroidism. The study, taken as a whole, reports: The blood repertoire also included most expanded thyroid clonotypes above 0.001 frequency. Ophthalmopathy and stable hyperthyroidism were discriminated by a 13-signature model, with about 90% sensitivity and 81.08% specificity.

CDR3 regions of TCR beta were amplified from RNA transcripts. Second-round multiplex PCR came after a first-round RT-PCR that employed HTBI primers. Via MiXCR, TCRdb re-called the multiplex PCR reads, giving one row per CDR3 protein. The sample includes some 400,000 distinct CDR3 sequences, about 18% of them seen just once. Details on this clonotype: Its antigen is not identified.

Germline V gives CDR1 SEHNR, CDR2 FQNEAQ (reference sequence). This CDR3 spans 14 amino acids. V was shortened by 4 bases and J by 0 bases, with 10 bases between the two germline ends. Material for sequencing was peripheral blood. The origin of this receptor is a woman between 18 and 30 years old with Graves' ophthalmopathy. The V gene is TRBV7-9, the J gene TRBJ2-7; D gene ambiguous. As DNA, the CDR3 is TGTGCCAGCAGCTCGTCCTACTCCTCCTACGAGCAGTACTTC. Translating it yields CASSSSYSSYEQYF.